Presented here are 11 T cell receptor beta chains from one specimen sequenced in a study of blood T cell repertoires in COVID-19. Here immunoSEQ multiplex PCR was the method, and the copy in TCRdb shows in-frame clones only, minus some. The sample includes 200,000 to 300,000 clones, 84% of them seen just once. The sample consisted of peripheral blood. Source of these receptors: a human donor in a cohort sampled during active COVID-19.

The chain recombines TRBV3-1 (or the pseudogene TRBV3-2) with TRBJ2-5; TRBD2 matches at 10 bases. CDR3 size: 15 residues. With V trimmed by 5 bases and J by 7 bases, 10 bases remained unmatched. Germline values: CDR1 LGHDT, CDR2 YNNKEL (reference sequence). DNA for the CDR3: TGTGCCAGCAGCTGGACTAGCGGTAGCCTTGGGACCCAGTACTTC. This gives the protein CASSWTSGSLGTQYF.

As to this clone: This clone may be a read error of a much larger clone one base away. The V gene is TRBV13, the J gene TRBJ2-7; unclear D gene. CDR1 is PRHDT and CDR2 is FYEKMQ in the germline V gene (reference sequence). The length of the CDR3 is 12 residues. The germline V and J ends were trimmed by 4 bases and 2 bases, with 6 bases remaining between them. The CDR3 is CASSSRAYEQYF. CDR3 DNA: TGTGCCAGCAGCTCCCGGGCCTACGAGCAGTACTTC. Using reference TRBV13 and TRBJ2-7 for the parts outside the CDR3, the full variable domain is AAGVIQSPRHLIKEKRETATLKCYPIPRHDTVYWYQQGPGQDPQFLISFYEKMQSDKGSIPDRFSAQQFSDYHSELNMSSLELGDSALYFCASSSRAYEQYFGPGTRLTVT.

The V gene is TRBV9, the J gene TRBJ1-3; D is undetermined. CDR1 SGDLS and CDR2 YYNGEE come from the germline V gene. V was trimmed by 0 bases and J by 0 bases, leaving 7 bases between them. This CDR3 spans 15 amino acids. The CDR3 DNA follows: TGTGCCAGCAGCGTAGGCGGCATCTCTGGAAACACCATATATTTT. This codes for CASSVGGISGNTIYF.

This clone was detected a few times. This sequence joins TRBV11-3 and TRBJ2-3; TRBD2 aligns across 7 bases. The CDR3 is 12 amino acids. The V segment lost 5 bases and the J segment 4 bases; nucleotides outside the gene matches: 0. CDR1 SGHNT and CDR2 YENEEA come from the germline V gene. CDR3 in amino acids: CASSREADTQYF. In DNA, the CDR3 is TGTGCCAGCAGCCGGGAGGCAGATACGCAGTATTTT.

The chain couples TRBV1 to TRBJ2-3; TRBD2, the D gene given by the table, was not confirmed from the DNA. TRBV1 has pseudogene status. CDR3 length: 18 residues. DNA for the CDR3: TGCACCAGCAGCCAAGAACGATACGGCGGGGGGGCCATAGATACGCAGTATTTT. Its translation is CTSSQERYGGGAIDTQYF.

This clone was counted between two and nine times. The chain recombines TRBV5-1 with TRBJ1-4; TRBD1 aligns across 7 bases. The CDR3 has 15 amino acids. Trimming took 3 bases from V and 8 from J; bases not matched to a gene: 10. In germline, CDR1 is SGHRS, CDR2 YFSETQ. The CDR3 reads CASSSRGDEKEKLFF. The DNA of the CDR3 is TGCGCCAGCAGCTCCAGGGGGGATGAGAAGGAAAAACTGTTTTTT.

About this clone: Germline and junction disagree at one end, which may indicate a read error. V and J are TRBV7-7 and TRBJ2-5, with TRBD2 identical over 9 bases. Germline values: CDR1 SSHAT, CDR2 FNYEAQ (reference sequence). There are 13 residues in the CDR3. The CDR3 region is CASRSSGKETQYF. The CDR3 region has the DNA TGTGCTAGCAGGTCTAGCGGGAAAGAGACCCAGTACTTC.

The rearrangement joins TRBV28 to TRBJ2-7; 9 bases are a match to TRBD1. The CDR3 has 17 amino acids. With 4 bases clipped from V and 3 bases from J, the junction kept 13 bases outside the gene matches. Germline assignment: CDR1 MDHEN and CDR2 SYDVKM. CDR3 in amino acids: CASSYKPGQGVYYEQYF. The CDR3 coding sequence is TGTGCCAGCAGTTACAAACCGGGACAGGGTGTGTACTACGAGCAGTACTTC.

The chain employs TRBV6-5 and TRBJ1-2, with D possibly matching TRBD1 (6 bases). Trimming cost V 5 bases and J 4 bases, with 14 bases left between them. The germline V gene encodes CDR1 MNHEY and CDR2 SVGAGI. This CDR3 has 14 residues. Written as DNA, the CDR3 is TGTGCCAGCAGTCGAGGGGGTGCCAGCTATGGCTACACCTTC. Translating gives CASSRGGASYGYTF.

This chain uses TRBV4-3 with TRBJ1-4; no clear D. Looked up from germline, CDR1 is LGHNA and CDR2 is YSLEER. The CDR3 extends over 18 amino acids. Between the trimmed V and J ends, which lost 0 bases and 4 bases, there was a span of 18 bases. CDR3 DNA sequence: TGCGCCAGCAGCCAAGAGTGGGCCTATTGGCGGGATAATGAAAAACTGTTTTTT. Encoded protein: CASSQEWAYWRDNEKLFF.

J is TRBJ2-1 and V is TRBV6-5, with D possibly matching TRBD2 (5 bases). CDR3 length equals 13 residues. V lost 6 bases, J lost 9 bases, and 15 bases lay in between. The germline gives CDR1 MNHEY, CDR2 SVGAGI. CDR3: CASSILDSGEQFF. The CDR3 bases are TGTGCCAGCAGCATACTAGATTCGGGTGAGCAGTTCTTC.